This passage covers 30 T cell receptor beta chains from one sample sequenced in a study of siplizumab effects on memory and regulatory T cells. Using immunoSEQ multiplex PCR, the repertoire was profiled, and TCRdb retains in-frame clones only, with some absent. The sample has approximately 75,000 clones; 93% are singletons. Sequencing was carried out using CD8+ T cells sorted from blood. Source of these receptors: a human donor in good health.

The genes are TRBV14 and TRBJ2-6; possibly TRBD2 for D (5 bases). Trimming stripped 1 base from V and 0 bases from J, with 10 bases between. Germline V lookup: CDR1 SGHDN, CDR2 FVKESK. The length of the CDR3 is 17 residues. The CDR3 loop reads CASSQVRGISGANVLTF. The CDR3 coding sequence is TGTGCCAGCAGCCAAGTACGGGGAATCTCTGGGGCCAACGTCCTGACTTTC. The complete variable domain, with remaining parts taken from reference TRBV14 and TRBJ2-6, reads EAGVTQFPSHSVIEKGQTVTLRCDPISGHDNLYWYRRVMGKEIKFLLHFVKESKQDESGMPNNRFLAERTGGTYSTLKVQPAELEDSGVYFCASSQVRGISGANVLTFGAGSRLTVL.

V gene TRBV5-6 combines with J gene TRBJ2-7; D gene uncertain. Germline CDR1 SGHDT, CDR2 YYEEEE. The CDR3 is 15 residues long. V was trimmed by 0 bases and J by 2 bases, leaving 12 bases between them. CDR3 sequence: CASSLEGGPPYEQYF. CDR3 DNA sequence: TGTGCCAGCAGCTTGGAGGGTGGGCCCCCCTACGAGCAGTACTTC.

V usage is TRBV7-9 and J usage is TRBJ1-2; possible D gene TRBD1, 6 bases. Trimming cost V 5 bases and J 5 bases, with 27 bases left between them. CDR1 and CDR2 (germline): SEHNR, FQNEAQ (reference sequence). This CDR3 comprises 18 residues. The CDR3: CASSPLRGDRSDPYGYTF. In DNA, the CDR3 is TGTGCCAGCAGCCCCCTACGGGGAGACAGGTCGGATCCTTATGGCTACACCTTC.

This chain joins TRBV14 and TRBJ2-1; D possibly corresponds to TRBD1 (5 bases). V lost 4 bases, J lost 1 base, and 5 bases lay in between. The CDR3 consists of 13 residues. CDR1 and CDR2 (germline): SGHDN, FVKESK. Written as DNA, the CDR3 is TGTGCCAGCAGCCGACAGTCCTACAATGAGCAGTTCTTC. Translated: CASSRQSYNEQFF.

The J gene is TRBJ2-5, the V gene TRBV2, with 8 positions matching TRBD2. Germline CDR1 and CDR2: SNHLY and FYNNEI. The V segment lost 0 bases and the J segment 7 bases; nucleotides outside the gene matches: 7. This CDR3 spans 15 amino acids. DNA of the CDR3: TGTGCCAGCAGTGAAGCTAGCGGGGTGGCTGGGACCCAGTACTTC. This gives the protein CASSEASGVAGTQYF.

CDR3 DNA sequence: TGTGCCAGCTCACCGGGGGCAGGGTCAAACTATGGCTACACCTTC. It encodes CASSPGAGSNYGYTF. J is TRBJ1-2 and V is TRBV18, with a weak D call TRBD1 (6 bases). Germline CDR1 is KGHSH and CDR2 is LQKENI. The CDR3 contains 15 residues. With 3 bases removed from V and 2 bases from J, the gap between germline ends came to 13 bases.

This chain uses TRBV9 with TRBJ1-3; D gene unclear. The V and J ends lost 0 bases and 0 bases respectively, with 7 bases between them. The CDR3 sequence is 15 residues long. Germline loops: CDR1 SGDLS, CDR2 YYNGEE. CDR3 protein: CASSVEGDSGNTIYF. The CDR3 bases are TGTGCCAGCAGCGTAGAAGGAGACTCTGGAAACACCATATATTTT.

V and J are TRBV19 and TRBJ1-1; D ambiguous. The V end was cut by 6 bases, the J end by 1 base, with 15 bases between. Germline values: CDR1 LNHDA, CDR2 SQIVND (reference sequence). The CDR3 is 15 residues long. Here the CDR3 reads CASSLPMIQNTEAFF. The CDR3, as DNA: TGTGCCAGTAGCCTTCCCATGATCCAGAACACTGAAGCTTTCTTT.

The chain links TRBV4-1 to TRBJ2-7; 9 positions match TRBD2. Germline-derived CDR1 and CDR2 are MGHRA and YSYEKL. The CDR3 totals 20 residues. The V gene end was trimmed by 1 base and the J gene end by 1 base; junction bases not matched to a gene: 17. The CDR3 loop reads CASSQAGVSLRGGFSYEQYF. The CDR3 DNA is TGCGCCAGCAGCCAAGCTGGGGTTTCCTTGCGGGGGGGCTTTTCCTACGAGCAGTACTTC.

The chain couples TRBV4-3 to TRBJ2-7; 10 bases map to TRBD2. This CDR3 spans 18 amino acids. The germline V gene has CDR1 LGHNA and CDR2 YSLEER. Germline trimming cut 0 bases from V and 2 bases from J; bases unmatched to any gene: 10. The CDR3 reads CASSQDSAGGSPTYEQYF. CDR3 nucleotide sequence: TGCGCCAGCAGCCAAGACTCAGCGGGGGGGTCACCAACCTACGAGCAGTACTTC.

This chain uses TRBV5-4 with TRBJ2-7; D possibly uses TRBD1 or TRBD2 (5 bases each). Trimming removed 2 bases from V and 5 bases from J, with 14 bases in between. Per the germline V gene, CDR1 is SGHNT and CDR2 is YYREEE (reference sequence). This CDR3 has 14 amino acids. The CDR3 spells CASSLDGTGNEQYF. CDR3 coding DNA: TGTGCCAGCAGCTTAGACGGGACCGGGAACGAGCAGTACTTC.

This chain joins TRBV9 and TRBJ2-5; tentative D call: TRBD1 (5 bases). V was pared by 4 bases and J by 0 bases, with 10 bases between. The CDR3 totals 14 residues. CDR1 SGDLS and CDR2 YYNGEE come from the germline V gene. CDR3 nucleotide sequence: TGTGCCAGCAGCCCCCGACAGAACCAAGAGACCCAGTACTTC. Amino acid sequence: CASSPRQNQETQYF.

V is TRBV6-8 and J is TRBJ2-7, with 9 positions matching TRBD1. The ends lost 7 bases at V and 3 bases at J; junction bases unmatched: 10. The germline CDR1 and CDR2 sequences are MNHGY and SAAAGT. The CDR3 contains 15 residues. CDR3 coding DNA: TGTGCCAGCACTAAGGGACAGGGAAGGGGCTACGAGCAGTACTTC. Its translation is CASTKGQGRGYEQYF.

This chain uses TRBV15 with TRBJ2-7; D tentatively fits TRBD1 or TRBD2 (5 bases each). Trimming took off 5 bases at V and 3 bases at J, with 11 bases between the two ends. CDR1 LNHNV and CDR2 YYDKDF come from the germline V gene (reference sequence). The CDR3 extends over 13 amino acids. The CDR3 nucleotides read TGTGCCACCAGCCCCCCGGGACGCTACGAGCAGTACTTC. Its translation is CATSPPGRYEQYF.

The rearrangement links TRBV11-3 to TRBJ2-1; tentative D call: TRBD2 (5 bases). This CDR3 contains 14 residues. Trimming took 2 bases from V and 7 from J, leaving 12 bases between them. In germline, CDR1 is SGHNT, CDR2 YENEEA. This chain's CDR3 is CASSLRGLDNEQFF. For the CDR3, the DNA is TGTGCCAGCAGCTTAAGAGGGCTCGATAATGAGCAGTTCTTC.

The V and J genes are TRBV2 and TRBJ2-3; unclear D gene. There are 13 residues in the CDR3. Germline CDR1 and CDR2: SNHLY and FYNNEI. V shed 3 bases and J shed 0 bases, with 4 bases lying between them. CDR3 sequence: CASSDTSTDTQYF. CDR3 nucleotide sequence: TGTGCCAGCAGTGATACTAGCACAGATACGCAGTATTTT.

The genes are TRBV18 and TRBJ2-3; TRBD2 might be the D (6 bases). The CDR3 covers 14 residues. The V end was cut by 5 bases, the J end by 0 bases, with 9 bases between. Germline CDR1 and CDR2: KGHSH and LQKENI. The CDR3 here is CASSEAGSTDTQYF. CDR3 DNA sequence: TGTGCCAGCTCAGAAGCGGGCAGCACAGATACGCAGTATTTT.

CDR3 loop: CASSVSDSSNQPQHF. CDR3 DNA sequence: TGTGCCAGCAGTGTTTCGGACAGTAGCAATCAGCCCCAGCATTTT. The V and J genes are TRBV6-5 and TRBJ1-5; D is perhaps TRBD1 (6 bases). Germline values: CDR1 MNHEY, CDR2 SVGAGI. The CDR3 runs to 15 residues. V was cut by 5 bases and J by 0 bases, with 11 bases left in between.

The chain links TRBV27 to TRBJ1-6; 8 nucleotides align to TRBD1. Germline CDR1 is MNHEY and CDR2 is SMNVEV (reference sequence). J lost 7 bases, V lost 3 bases, and 5 bases had no gene match. The CDR3 runs 15 residues. CDR3 sequence reads: CASSFGPGGNSPLHF. In nucleotides, the CDR3 is TGTGCCAGCAGTTTCGGTCCAGGGGGCAATTCACCCCTCCACTTT.

With regard to this clone: An end of the junction differs from the germline gene, which may be a read error. In the same sample, other DNA sequences code for this CDR3. This rearrangement joins TRBV6-5 to TRBJ1-2; D gene unclear. The CDR3 has 12 residues. Germline V gives CDR1 MNHEY, CDR2 SVGAGI. The CDR3 reads CASSTANYGYTF. CDR3 DNA: TGCGCCAGCAGTACTGCAAACTATGGCTACACCTTC.

V gene TRBV25-1 combines with J gene TRBJ1-1; tentatively, D is TRBD1 (5 bases). CDR3 size: 14 residues. Trimming left V 3 bases short and J 11 bases short, with 19 bases between. Germline lookup yields CDR1 MGHDK and CDR2 SYGVNS. The CDR3 nucleotides read TGTGCCAGCAGTGAGACAGTGTTCCCCTTAGGCGCTTTCTTT. Protein sequence: CASSETVFPLGAFF.

V usage is TRBV19 and J usage is TRBJ2-7; 8 bases align to TRBD2. The CDR3 totals 14 residues. CDR1 and CDR2 from the germline V gene are LNHDA and SQIVND (reference sequence). J was trimmed by 2 bases and V by 1 base; bases with no gene match: 1. The chain's CDR3 is CASSIAGGTYEQYF. The CDR3, as DNA: TGTGCCAGTAGTATAGCGGGGGGGACCTACGAGCAGTACTTC.

This chain connects TRBV6-4 to TRBJ2-1, with 10 nucleotides matching TRBD2. Trimming at V came to 0 bases and at J to 1 base, leaving 6 bases not matched to a gene. CDR3 length: 18 amino acids. The germline gives CDR1 MRHNA, CDR2 SNTAGT. CDR3 DNA: TGTGCCAGCAGTGACTCCTTAAATAGCGGGGGGTCCTACAATGAGCAGTTCTTC. As protein: CASSDSLNSGGSYNEQFF.

CDR3 residues: CASSASRQGAWSGNTIYF. CDR3 DNA: TGTGCCAGCAGTGCGTCACGTCAGGGGGCCTGGTCTGGAAACACCATATATTTT. The rearrangement uses TRBV2 and TRBJ1-3, with 8 bases fitting TRBD1. With V trimmed by 4 bases and J by 1 base, 12 bases remained unmatched. There are 18 residues in the CDR3. Germline loops: CDR1 SNHLY, CDR2 FYNNEI.

This chain joins TRBV27 and TRBJ2-7, with D unresolved. The V gene lost 6 bases and the J gene lost 2 bases, with 11 bases spanning the gap. This CDR3 has 13 amino acids. Germline V lookup: CDR1 MNHEY, CDR2 SMNVEV (reference sequence). The CDR3 nucleotides read TGTGCCAGCAGCCCGACAATCGCCTACGAGCAGTACTTC. The encoded protein is CASSPTIAYEQYF.

The rearrangement joins TRBV27 to TRBJ1-5; D is unclear. Trimming shortened V by 7 bases and J by 7 bases, and 8 bases separated the two germline ends. This CDR3 has 11 amino acids. The germline V gene has CDR1 MNHEY and CDR2 SMNVEV (reference sequence). CDR3 loop: CASKDRQPQHF. Here the CDR3 DNA reads TGTGCCAGCAAAGATCGCCAGCCCCAGCATTTT.

A remark on this clone: The same CDR3 can be traced to other DNA sequences in this sample. The V call is TRBV19, the J call TRBJ2-7, with 7 bases lining up with TRBD1. Per germline, CDR1 LNHDA and CDR2 SQIVND (reference sequence). The CDR3 has 15 residues. V lost 3 bases and J lost 0; bases outside the gene matches: 5. CDR3 region: CASSIGQGVSYEQYF. The CDR3 DNA follows: TGTGCCAGTAGTATTGGCCAGGGGGTCTCCTACGAGCAGTACTTC. The variable domain in full, with the rest retrieved from reference TRBV19 and TRBJ2-7, is DGGITQSPKYLFRKEGQNVTLSCEQNLNHDAMYWYRQDPGQGLRLIYYSQIVNDFQKGDIAEGYSVSREKKESFPLTVTSAQKNPTAFYLCASSIGQGVSYEQYFGPGTRLTVT.

The chain links TRBV7-7 to TRBJ2-3; 9 bases fit TRBD2. CDR3 length: 16 residues. Losses at the gene ends were 4 bases for V and 4 bases for J; bases not matched to a gene: 9. Germline CDR1 and CDR2: SSHAT and FNYEAQ (reference sequence). The CDR3 coding sequence is TGTGCCAGCAGCTCAGGCAAGCGGGGGGCGGCAGATACGCAGTATTTT. Amino acids: CASSSGKRGAADTQYF.

This clone qualifies as medium-sized. The chain couples TRBV18 to TRBJ1-1; 7 bases map to TRBD1. Germline loops: CDR1 KGHSH, CDR2 LQKENI. The CDR3 contains 13 residues. The V and J ends lost 1 base and 6 bases, in that order; junction bases with no gene match: 2. CDR3 nucleotide sequence: TGTGCCAGCTCACCACGGGACAGAGCTGAAGCTTTCTTT. Encoded protein: CASSPRDRAEAFF.

The chain is built from TRBV7-6 and TRBJ1-1; D might be TRBD1 (6 bases). V lost 5 bases to trimming and J lost 7 bases, with 11 bases between them. The CDR3 extends over 12 amino acids. Germline values: CDR1 SGHVS, CDR2 FNYEAQ. CDR3 DNA: TGTGCCAGCAGCCCCGGACAGTTTGAAGCTTTCTTT. Translating it yields CASSPGQFEAFF.